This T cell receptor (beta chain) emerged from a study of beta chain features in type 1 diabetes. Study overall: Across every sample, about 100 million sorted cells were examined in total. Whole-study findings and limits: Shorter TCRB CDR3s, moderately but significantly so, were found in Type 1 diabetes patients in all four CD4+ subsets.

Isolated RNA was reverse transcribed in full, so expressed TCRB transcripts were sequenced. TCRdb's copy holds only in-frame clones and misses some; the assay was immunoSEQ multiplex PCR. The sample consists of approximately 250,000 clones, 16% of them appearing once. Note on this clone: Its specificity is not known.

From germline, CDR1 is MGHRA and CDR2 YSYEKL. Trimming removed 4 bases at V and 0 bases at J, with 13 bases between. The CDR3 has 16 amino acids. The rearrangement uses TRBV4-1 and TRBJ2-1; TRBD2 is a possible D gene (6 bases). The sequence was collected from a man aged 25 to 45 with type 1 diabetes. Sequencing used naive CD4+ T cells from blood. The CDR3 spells CASSLQGGTSYNEQFF. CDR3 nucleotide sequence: TGCGCCAGCAGCCTTCAAGGAGGGACCTCCTACAATGAGCAGTTCTTC.